This T cell receptor beta chain derives from a study of a mutant IDH1 vaccine in newly diagnosed glioma (dated by TCRdb to 2020 to 2023). About the full investigation: Eight vaccinations were administered to patients in weeks 1, 3, 5, 7, 11, 15, 19 and 23, corresponding to visits V03 through V10. Of the approximately 29 treated patients, approximately 60% were male and approximately 40% were female, and a mean age of around 40 years was recorded. Longitudinal TCRB deep sequencing was done for about two dozen treated patients, wherever samples were available for exploratory analyses. In the chemotherapy-containing groups, vaccination started alongside temozolomide cycles, whereas in patients who had radiotherapy alone it started 4-6 weeks after radiotherapy. Peripheral blood was drawn at six visits: V03 (baseline), V05, V07, V10, V12 and V13. Prior to enrollment, standard therapy consisting of radiotherapy alone, temozolomide alone, or radiochemotherapy with temozolomide had been administered to patients, with the combination being received by most patients.

Remarks on this clone: Its antigen has not been determined. Base qualities are not provided; no much larger clone lies one nucleotide away.

What this sample's time point label stands for: week 11, during vaccination. Every vaccine dose consisted of 300 ug of a 20-mer mutant IDH1 peptide in Montanide, administered subcutaneously together with topical imiquimod. Donors had newly diagnosed WHO grade 3 or 4 IDH1-mutant astrocytomas with loss of nuclear ATRX. The samples were drawn from NOA16, a multicentre, single-arm, open-label phase I trial in Germany that tested a mutant IDH1 peptide vaccine in humans for the first time. Genomic DNA for TCRB sequencing was isolated from EDTA blood with the DNeasy Blood and Tissue Kit. V lost 0 bases and J lost 8 bases; the stretch between them is 10 bases long. CDR1 and CDR2, looked up from the germline V gene (reference sequence), are LNHDA and SQIVND. The CDR3, from cysteine to phenylalanine, totals 13 residues. This entry keeps only the CDR3 DNA: 39 bases, framed from base 1. The library was produced with the immunoSEQ multiplex PCR assay. Following the manufacturer's protocol, the hsTCRB Kit was used to amplify rearranged TCR beta chain sequences. An Illumina MiSeq was used to sequence the TCRB libraries. On the study's bioinformatics: Demultiplexing, trimming and gene mapping were performed with the kit vendor's proprietary platform. TCRdb obtained this table from immuneACCESS and retained in-frame rearrangements with V and J assigned. These tables miss some clones; where compared with another copy, unresolved V genes account for less than half of the shortfall, and the remainder is unexplained. V and J calls and clone size are copied from that table; D and trimming were computed from the DNA. Within this sample are around 53,000 clones, with roughly 91% of them counted one time only. The ten largest make up approximately 2.5% of the sample.

Findings and caveats that apply to the study as a whole: The authors stated that sample limitations prevented analyses of patient blood samples from being reproduced. PBMC samples for TCRB deep sequencing were selected based on availability. Pseudoprogression seemed to be unrelated to changes in the top peripheral T cell clonotypes found by TCRB sequencing. Immune responses induced by the vaccine were seen in 90% to 95% of patients across multiple MHC alleles.

This TCR came from a man aged 45-65 years with glioma. The sequences come from PBMCs, collected from a glioma patient whose treatment included an IDH1 peptide vaccine. The chain was built from TRBV19 and TRBJ1-2, and the D gene may be TRBD1, 6 bases matching. The CDR3 region: CASSIETGGGYTF. The DNA sequence is TGTGCCAGTAGTATAGAGACAGGTGGAGGCTACACCTTC.